Listed below are T cell receptor beta chains from one sample, sequenced in a study of blood T cells in healthy people across ages. TCRdb called the 5' RACE reads again in MiXCR, with one record for every CDR3 protein. Of roughly 2 million distinct CDR3 sequences listed, around 50% are singletons. What was sequenced was blood. The receptors originated from a woman aged 40 to 50 in good health. The CDR3 runs from the conserved cysteine through the conserved F or W. The D gene is left open where the match is weak. Rows may omit the clone size; those that give it use once, few, many or a size class.

>TRBD1|TRBJ1-2|few|TRBV20-1
CSARDRGAGGYTF
TGCAGTGCTAGAGACAGGGGGGCGGGAGGCTACACCTTC
>TRBD2|TRBJ2-5|.|TRBV20-1
CSAPWTSGGQTQYF
TGCAGTGCTCCCTGGACTAGCGGGGGACAGACCCAGTACTTC
>.|TRBJ2-3|.|TRBV7-2
CASSQRGAGWKGTDTQYF
TGTGCCAGCAGCCAGAGGGGGGCGGGGTGGAAGGGAACAGATACGCAGTATTTT
>TRBD1|TRBJ2-2|.|TRBV6-5
CASSTGQGPGELFF
TGTGCCAGCAGTACAGGACAGGGCCCCGGGGAGCTGTTTTTT
>TRBD2|TRBJ2-1|.|TRBV7-3
CASSLTSGSGGKNEQFF
TGTGCCAGCAGCTTAACGTCCGGTAGCGGGGGTAAGAATGAGCAGTTCTTC
>TRBD1|TRBJ1-2|.|TRBV7-2
CASSLEQGFLYGYTF
TGTGCCAGCAGCTTAGAACAGGGGTTCCTGTATGGCTACACCTTC
>.|TRBJ2-7|.|TRBV4-3
CASSQEGQSSYEQYF
TGCGCCAGCAGCCAAGAGGGCCAGAGCTCCTACGAGCAGTACTTC
>TRBD1|TRBJ1-2|.|TRBV20-1
CSAASGGSPNSNYGYTF
TGCAGTGCAGCCTCAGGGGGTTCCCCAAATTCTAACTATGGCTACACCTTC
>TRBD2|TRBJ2-1|few|TRBV6-1
CASTSGTSGPDNEQFF
TGTGCCAGCACCTCCGGGACTAGCGGGCCTGATAATGAGCAGTTCTTC
>.|TRBJ1-6|few|TRBV6-5
CASTSTGGGHSPLHF
TGTGCCAGCACCTCTACGGGGGGAGGACATTCACCCCTCCACTTT
>TRBD1|TRBJ2-7|.|TRBV5-1
CASSPEGQGTRGEQYF
TGCGCCAGCAGCCCTGAGGGACAGGGGACAAGGGGCGAGCAGTACTTC
>TRBD1|TRBJ2-3|.|TRBV5-4
CASSTGTGYTDTQYF
TGTGCCAGCAGCACGGGGACAGGGTACACAGATACGCAGTATTTT